The 2 T cell receptor beta chains listed next were all sequenced from one sample in a study of T cells in Graves' hyperthyroidism and ophthalmopathy. The investigators amplified TCR beta CDR3 regions from RNA transcripts. Using the HTBI primer set, a first-round RT-PCR was run on the TCR CDR3. TCRdb fed the multiplex PCR reads into MiXCR, producing one record per CDR3 protein. The sample lists some 650,000 distinct CDR3 sequences, roughly 16% seen once, with less than 3.5% in the top ten. What was sequenced was blood. These TCRs come from a woman aged 40 to 50 with Graves' ophthalmopathy.

In its sample, this clonotype was seen many times. V is TRBV7-9 and J is TRBJ1-1, with 7 positions matching TRBD1. The CDR3 totals 14 residues. Germline V gives CDR1 SEHNR, CDR2 FQNEAQ (reference sequence). Germline trimming cut 4 bases from V and 5 bases from J; bases unmatched to any gene: 7. This CDR3 reads CASSSTGNLTEAFF. The CDR3 region has the DNA TGTGCCAGCAGCTCGACAGGGAATTTGACTGAAGCTTTCTTT.

The CDR3 region is CASSESFWGSKEGYTF. DNA of the CDR3: TGCGCCAGCAGTGAGTCGTTCTGGGGTAGTAAGGAGGGCTACACCTTC. This rearrangement joins TRBV10-1 to TRBJ1-2, with D unresolved. Germline values: CDR1 WNHNN, CDR2 SYGVQD (reference sequence). CDR3 length equals 16 residues. The V gene lost 0 bases and the J gene lost 8 bases, with 19 bases spanning the gap.